This TCR beta chain was sequenced during a study of T cells in Graves' hyperthyroidism and ophthalmopathy. Overall study results and limits: Most expanded thyroid clonotypes above 0.001 recurred in blood. Using 13 V-J features, a model discriminated ophthalmopathy from stable hyperthyroidism. Ophthalmopathy got predicted by the model a median around 6.6 months before its onset.

There are many counts of this clonotype. What it binds is not known. Amplification of TCR beta CDR3 regions was performed using RNA transcripts as template. Primed by the HTBI set, a first-round RT-PCR was run on the TCR CDR3. Each CDR3 protein is one row after TCRdb ran MiXCR on the multiplex PCR reads. The sample has about 700,000 distinct CDR3 sequences, just under 45% seen once. The sequenced sample consisted of peripheral blood or thyroid tissue (not recorded which). This receptor was taken from an adult man with Graves' disease, either hyperthyroidism or ophthalmopathy (not recorded which).

CDR3 protein: CSVEGPTLGSAGYTF. The CDR3 region has the DNA TGCAGCGTTGAGGGGCCCACATTGGGGAGTGCCGGCTACACCTTC. The V and J genes are TRBV29-1 and TRBJ1-2; D might be TRBD1 (5 bases). V lost 3 bases and J 8 bases, leaving 22 bases between the germline ends. There are 15 residues in the CDR3. Germline V gene lookup returns CDR1 SQVTM and CDR2 ANQGSEA.